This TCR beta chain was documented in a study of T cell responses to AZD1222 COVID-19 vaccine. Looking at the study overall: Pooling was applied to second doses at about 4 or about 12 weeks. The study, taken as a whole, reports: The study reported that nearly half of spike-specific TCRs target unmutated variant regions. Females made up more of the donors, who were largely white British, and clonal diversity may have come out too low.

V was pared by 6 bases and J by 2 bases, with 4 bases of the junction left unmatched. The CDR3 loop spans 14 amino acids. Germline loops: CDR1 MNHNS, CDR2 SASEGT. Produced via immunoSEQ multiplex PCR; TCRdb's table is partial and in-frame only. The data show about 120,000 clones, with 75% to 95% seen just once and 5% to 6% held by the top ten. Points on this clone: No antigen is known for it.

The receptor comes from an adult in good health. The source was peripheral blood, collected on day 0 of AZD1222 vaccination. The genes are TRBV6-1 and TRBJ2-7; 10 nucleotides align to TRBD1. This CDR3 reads CASSRGTGAYEQYF. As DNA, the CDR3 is TGTGCCAGCAGCCGCGGGACAGGGGCCTACGAGCAGTACTTC.